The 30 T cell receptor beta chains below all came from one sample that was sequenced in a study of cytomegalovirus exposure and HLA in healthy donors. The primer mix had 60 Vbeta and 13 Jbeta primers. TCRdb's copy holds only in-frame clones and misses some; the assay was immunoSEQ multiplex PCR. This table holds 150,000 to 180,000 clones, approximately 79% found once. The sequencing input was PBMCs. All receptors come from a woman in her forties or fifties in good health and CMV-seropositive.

The CDR3 loop is CASSRNRGRDADTQYF. Here the CDR3 DNA reads TGCGCCAGCAGCAGGAACAGGGGGCGAGACGCAGATACGCAGTATTTT. The gene calls are TRBV4-1 and TRBJ2-3, with 9 positions matching TRBD1. CDR3 length: 16 amino acids. With V trimmed by 5 bases and J by 4 bases, 10 bases remained unmatched. Germline V gene sequence: CDR1 MGHRA, CDR2 YSYEKL.

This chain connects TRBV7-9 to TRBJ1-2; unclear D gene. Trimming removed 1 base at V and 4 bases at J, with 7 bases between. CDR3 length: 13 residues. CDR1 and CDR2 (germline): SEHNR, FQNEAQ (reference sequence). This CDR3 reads CASSLGEPYGYTF. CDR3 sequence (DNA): TGTGCCAGCAGCTTAGGGGAGCCCTATGGCTACACCTTC.

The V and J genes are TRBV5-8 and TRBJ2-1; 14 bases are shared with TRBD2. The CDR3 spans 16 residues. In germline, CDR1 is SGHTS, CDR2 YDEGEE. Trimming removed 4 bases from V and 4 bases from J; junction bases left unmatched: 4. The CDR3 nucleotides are TGTGCCAGCAGCAGGACTAGCGGGGGGAGATACAATGAGCAGTTCTTC. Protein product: CASSRTSGGRYNEQFF.

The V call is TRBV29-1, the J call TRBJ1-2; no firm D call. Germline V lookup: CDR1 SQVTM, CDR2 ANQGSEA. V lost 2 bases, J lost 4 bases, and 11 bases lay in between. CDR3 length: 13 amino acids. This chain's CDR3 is CSVEITSFYGYTF. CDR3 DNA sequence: TGCAGCGTTGAAATCACCAGTTTCTATGGCTACACCTTC.

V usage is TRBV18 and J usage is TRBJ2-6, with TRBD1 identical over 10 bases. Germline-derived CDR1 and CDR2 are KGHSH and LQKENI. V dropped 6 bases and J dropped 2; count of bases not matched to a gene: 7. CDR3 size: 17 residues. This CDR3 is CASSPDRGPTGANVLTF. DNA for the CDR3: TGTGCCAGCTCGCCTGACAGGGGGCCCACTGGGGCCAACGTCCTGACTTTC. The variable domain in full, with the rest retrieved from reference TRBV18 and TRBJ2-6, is NAGVMQNPRHLVRRRGQEARLRCSPMKGHSHVYWYRQLPEEGLKFMVYLQKENIIDESGMPKERFSAEFPKEGPSILRIQQVVRGDSAAYFCASSPDRGPTGANVLTFGAGSRLTVL.

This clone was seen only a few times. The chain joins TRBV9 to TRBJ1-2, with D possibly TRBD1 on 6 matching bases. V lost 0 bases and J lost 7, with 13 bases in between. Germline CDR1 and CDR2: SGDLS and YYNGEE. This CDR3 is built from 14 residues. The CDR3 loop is CASSVDSRGSGYTF. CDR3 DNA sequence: TGTGCCAGCAGCGTAGATTCCAGGGGAAGTGGCTACACCTTC.

This CDR3 reads CASSLDAGQKYNEQFF. In DNA form, the CDR3 reads TGCGCCAGCAGCTTGGACGCTGGCCAGAAATACAATGAGCAGTTCTTC. This rearrangement joins TRBV5-1 to TRBJ2-1; D gene unclear. This CDR3 comprises 16 residues. In germline, CDR1 is SGHRS, CDR2 YFSETQ. V was clipped by 0 bases and J by 4 bases, with 14 bases between them.

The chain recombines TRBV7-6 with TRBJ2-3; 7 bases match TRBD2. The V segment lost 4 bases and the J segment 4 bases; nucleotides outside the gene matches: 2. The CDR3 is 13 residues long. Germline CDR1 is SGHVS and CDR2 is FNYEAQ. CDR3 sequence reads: CASSWGGADTQYF. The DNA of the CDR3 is TGTGCCAGCAGCTGGGGGGGAGCAGATACGCAGTATTTT. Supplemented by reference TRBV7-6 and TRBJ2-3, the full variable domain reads GAGVSQSPRYKVTKRGQDVALRCDPISGHVSLYWYRQALGQGPEFLTYFNYEAQQDKSGLPNDRFSAERPEGSISTLTIQRTEQRDSAMYRCASSWGGADTQYFGPGTRLTVL.

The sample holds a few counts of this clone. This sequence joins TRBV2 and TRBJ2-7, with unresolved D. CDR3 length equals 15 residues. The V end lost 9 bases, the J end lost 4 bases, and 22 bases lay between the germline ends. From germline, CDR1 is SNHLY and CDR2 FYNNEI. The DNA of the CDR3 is TGTGCCAGTTTTTTCAAGCAGAAGGCGGCATACGAGCAGTACTTC. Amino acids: CASFFKQKAAYEQYF.

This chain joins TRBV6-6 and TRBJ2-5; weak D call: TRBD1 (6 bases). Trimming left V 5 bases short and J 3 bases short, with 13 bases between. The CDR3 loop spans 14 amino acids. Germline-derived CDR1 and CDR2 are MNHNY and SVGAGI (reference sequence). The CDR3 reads CASSAGVLEETQYF. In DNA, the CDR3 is TGTGCCAGCAGTGCAGGGGTTTTGGAAGAGACCCAGTACTTC.

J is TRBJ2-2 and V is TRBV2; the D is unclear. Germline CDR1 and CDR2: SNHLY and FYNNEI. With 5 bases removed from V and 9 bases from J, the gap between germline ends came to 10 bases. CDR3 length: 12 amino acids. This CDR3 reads CASSTQQRELFF. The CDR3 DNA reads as TGTGCCAGCAGTACACAGCAAAGGGAGCTGTTTTTT. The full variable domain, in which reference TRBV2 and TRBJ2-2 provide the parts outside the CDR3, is EPEVTQTPSHQVTQMGQEVILRCVPISNHLYFYWYRQILGQKVEFLVSFYNNEISEKSEIFDDQFSVERPDGSNFTLKIRSTKLEDSAMYFCASSTQQRELFFGEGSRLTVL.

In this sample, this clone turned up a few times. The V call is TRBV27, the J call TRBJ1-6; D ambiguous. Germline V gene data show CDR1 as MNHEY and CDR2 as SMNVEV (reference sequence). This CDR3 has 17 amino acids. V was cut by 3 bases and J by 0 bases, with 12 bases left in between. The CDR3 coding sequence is TGTGCCAGCAGTTTTTTGGCGGGGAGCTCCTATAATTCACCCCTCCACTTT. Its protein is CASSFLAGSSYNSPLHF.

DNA of the CDR3: TGCAGCGTTTACTGGGGGCACCTCAATGAGCAGTTCTTC. Translated: CSVYWGHLNEQFF. The genes are TRBV29-1 and TRBJ2-1, with a weak D call TRBD1 (6 bases). Germline lookup yields CDR1 SQVTM and CDR2 ANQGSEA. CDR3 length: 13 amino acids. V gave up 5 bases and J gave up 6 bases, with 14 bases separating them.

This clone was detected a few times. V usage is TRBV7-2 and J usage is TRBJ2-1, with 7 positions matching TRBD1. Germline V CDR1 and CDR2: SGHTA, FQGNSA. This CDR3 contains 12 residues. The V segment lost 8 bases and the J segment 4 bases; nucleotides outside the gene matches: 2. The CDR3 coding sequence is TGTGCCAGCGGGACAGATTACAATGAGCAGTTCTTC. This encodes CASGTDYNEQFF.

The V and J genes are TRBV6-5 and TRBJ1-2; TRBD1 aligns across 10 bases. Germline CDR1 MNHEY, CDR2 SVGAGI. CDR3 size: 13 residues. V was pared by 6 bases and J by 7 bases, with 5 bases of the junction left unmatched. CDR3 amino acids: CASRLGTGAGYTF. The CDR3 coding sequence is TGTGCCAGCAGACTTGGGACAGGGGCTGGCTACACCTTC.

The CDR3 region has the DNA TGTGCCAGCACCGGGTCAATCGCCTACGAGCAGTACTTC. This sequence encodes CASTGSIAYEQYF. The rearrangement uses TRBV2 and TRBJ2-7, with unresolved D. With 7 bases removed from V and 2 bases from J, the gap between germline ends came to 12 bases. Germline CDR1 SNHLY, CDR2 FYNNEI. This CDR3 has 13 residues.

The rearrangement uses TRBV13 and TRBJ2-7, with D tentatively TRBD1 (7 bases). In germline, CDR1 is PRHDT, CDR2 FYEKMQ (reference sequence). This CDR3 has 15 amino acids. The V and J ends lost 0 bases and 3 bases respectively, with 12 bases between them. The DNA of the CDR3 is TGTGCCAGCAGCTTAGGCGCGGGACAGATCTACGAGCAGTACTTC. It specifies CASSLGAGQIYEQYF.

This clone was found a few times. CDR3 protein: CSVEFGTGLDEQYF. CDR3 DNA sequence: TGCAGCGTTGAATTTGGGACAGGGTTGGACGAGCAGTACTTC. The V gene is TRBV29-1, the J gene TRBJ2-7; 9 nucleotides match TRBD1. The J segment lost 5 bases and the V segment lost 2 bases, leaving 7 bases of the junction unmatched. Looked up from germline, CDR1 is SQVTM and CDR2 is ANQGSEA. CDR3 size: 14 residues.

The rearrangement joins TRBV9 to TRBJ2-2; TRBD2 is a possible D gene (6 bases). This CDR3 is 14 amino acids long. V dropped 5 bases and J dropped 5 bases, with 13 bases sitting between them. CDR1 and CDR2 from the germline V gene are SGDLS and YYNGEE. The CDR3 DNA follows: TGTGCCAGCAGTCAGGGAGGATCGACCGGGGAGCTGTTTTTT. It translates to CASSQGGSTGELFF.

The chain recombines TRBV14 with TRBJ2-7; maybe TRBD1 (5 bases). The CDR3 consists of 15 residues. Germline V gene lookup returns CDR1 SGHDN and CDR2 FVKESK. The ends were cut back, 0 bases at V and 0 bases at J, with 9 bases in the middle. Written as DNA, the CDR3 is TGTGCCAGCAGCCAAGAATACAGGAGCTCCTACGAGCAGTACTTC. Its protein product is CASSQEYRSSYEQYF.

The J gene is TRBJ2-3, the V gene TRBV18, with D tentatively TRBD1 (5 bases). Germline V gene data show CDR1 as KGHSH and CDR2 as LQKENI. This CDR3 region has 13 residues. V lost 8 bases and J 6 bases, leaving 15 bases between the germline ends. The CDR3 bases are TGTGCCAGCGGCTGGACATTGGGGGATACGCAGTATTTT. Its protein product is CASGWTLGDTQYF.

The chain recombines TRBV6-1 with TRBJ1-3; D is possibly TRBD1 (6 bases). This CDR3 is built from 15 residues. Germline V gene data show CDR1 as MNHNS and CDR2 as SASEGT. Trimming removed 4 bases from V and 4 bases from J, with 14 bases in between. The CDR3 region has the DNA TGTGCCAGCAGTGTAACAGACAGGCTCGGAAACACCATATATTTT. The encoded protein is CASSVTDRLGNTIYF.

The CDR3 protein is CASSSGDKNTEAFF. Here the CDR3 DNA reads TGCGCCAGCAGCTCAGGGGACAAGAACACTGAAGCTTTCTTT. V and J are TRBV5-1 and TRBJ1-1, with D possibly TRBD1 on 6 matching bases. The ends were cut back, 3 bases at V and 1 base at J, with 10 bases in the middle. CDR1 and CDR2 (germline): SGHRS, YFSETQ. The CDR3 extends over 14 amino acids.

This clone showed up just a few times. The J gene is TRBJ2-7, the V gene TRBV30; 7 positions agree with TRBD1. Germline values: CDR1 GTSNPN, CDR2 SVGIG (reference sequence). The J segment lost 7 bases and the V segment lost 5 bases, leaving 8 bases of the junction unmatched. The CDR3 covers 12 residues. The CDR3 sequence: CAWDRAGGEQYF. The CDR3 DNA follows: TGTGCCTGGGACAGGGCAGGTGGAGAGCAGTACTTC.

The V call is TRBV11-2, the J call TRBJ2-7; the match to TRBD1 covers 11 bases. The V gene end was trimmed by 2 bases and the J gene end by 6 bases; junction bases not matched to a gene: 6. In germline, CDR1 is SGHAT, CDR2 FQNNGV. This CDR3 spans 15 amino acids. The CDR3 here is CASSLSGTGGTEQYF. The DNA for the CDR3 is TGTGCCAGCAGCTTAAGCGGGACAGGGGGTACCGAGCAGTACTTC.

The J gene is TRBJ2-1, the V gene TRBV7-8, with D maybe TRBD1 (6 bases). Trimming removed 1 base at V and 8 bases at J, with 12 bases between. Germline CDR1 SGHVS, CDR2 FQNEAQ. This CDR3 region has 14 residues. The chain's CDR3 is CASSLEGAGDEQFF. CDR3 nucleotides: TGTGCCAGCAGCTTAGAGGGTGCAGGGGATGAGCAGTTCTTC.

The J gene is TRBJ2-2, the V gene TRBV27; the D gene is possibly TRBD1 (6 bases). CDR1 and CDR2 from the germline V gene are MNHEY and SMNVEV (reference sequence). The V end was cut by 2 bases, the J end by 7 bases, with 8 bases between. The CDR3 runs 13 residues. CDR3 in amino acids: CASSLGGLGELFF. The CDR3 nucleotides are TGTGCCAGCAGTTTAGGGGGCCTCGGGGAGCTGTTTTTT.

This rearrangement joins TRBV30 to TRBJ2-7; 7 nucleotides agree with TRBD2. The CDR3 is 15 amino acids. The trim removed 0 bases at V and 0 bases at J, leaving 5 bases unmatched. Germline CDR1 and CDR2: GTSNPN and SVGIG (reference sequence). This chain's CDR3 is CAWSVWGEGSYEQYF. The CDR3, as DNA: TGTGCCTGGAGTGTCTGGGGGGAGGGCTCCTACGAGCAGTACTTC. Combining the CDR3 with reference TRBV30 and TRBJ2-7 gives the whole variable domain SQTIHQWPATLVQPVGSPLSLECTVEGTSNPNLYWYRQAAGRGLQLLFYSVGIGQISSEVPQNLSASRPQDRQFILSSKKLLLSDSGFYLCAWSVWGEGSYEQYFGPGTRLTVT.

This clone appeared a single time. Written as DNA, the CDR3 is TGTGCCAGCAGCTCTGACAGACAAGAGACCCAGTACTTC. Translation gives CASSSDRQETQYF. The rearrangement joins TRBV5-6 to TRBJ2-5, with TRBD1 as a possible D gene (5 bases). CDR1 and CDR2 (germline): SGHDT, YYEEEE. CDR3 length equals 13 residues. V was trimmed by 3 bases and J by 2 bases, leaving 8 bases between them.

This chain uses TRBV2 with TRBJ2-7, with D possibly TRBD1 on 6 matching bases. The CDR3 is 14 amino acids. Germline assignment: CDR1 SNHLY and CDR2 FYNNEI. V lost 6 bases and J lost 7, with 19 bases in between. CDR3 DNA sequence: TGTGCCAGCAGGAGGAGGACGGACAGCCTGGAGCAGTACTTC. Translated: CASRRRTDSLEQYF.